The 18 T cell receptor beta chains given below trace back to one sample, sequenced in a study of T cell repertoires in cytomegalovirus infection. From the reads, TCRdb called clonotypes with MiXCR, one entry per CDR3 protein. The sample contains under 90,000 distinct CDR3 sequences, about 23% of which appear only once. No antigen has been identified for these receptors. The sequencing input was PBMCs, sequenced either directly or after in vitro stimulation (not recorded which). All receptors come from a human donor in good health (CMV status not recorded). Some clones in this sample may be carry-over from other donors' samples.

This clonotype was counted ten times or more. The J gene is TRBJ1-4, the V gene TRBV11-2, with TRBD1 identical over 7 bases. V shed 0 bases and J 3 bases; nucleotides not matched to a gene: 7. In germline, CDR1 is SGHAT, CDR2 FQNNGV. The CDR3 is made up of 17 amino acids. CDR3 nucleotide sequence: TGTGCCAGCAGCTTAGACCCCCCAGGGGGGTCTAATGAAAAACTGTTTTTT. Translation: CASSLDPPGGSNEKLFF.

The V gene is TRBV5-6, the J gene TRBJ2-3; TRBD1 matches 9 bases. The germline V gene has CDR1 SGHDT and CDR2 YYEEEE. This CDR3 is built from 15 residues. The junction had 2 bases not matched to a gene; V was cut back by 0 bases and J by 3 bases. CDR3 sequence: CASSLAGQGTDTQYF. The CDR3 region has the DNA TGTGCCAGCAGCTTGGCGGGACAGGGAACAGATACGCAGTATTTT. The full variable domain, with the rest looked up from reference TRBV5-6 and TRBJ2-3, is DAGVTQSPTHLIKTRGQQVTLRCSPKSGHDTVSWYQQALGQGPQFIFQYYEEEERQRGNFPDRFSGHQFPNYSSELNVNALLLGDSALYLCASSLAGQGTDTQYFGPGTRLTVL.

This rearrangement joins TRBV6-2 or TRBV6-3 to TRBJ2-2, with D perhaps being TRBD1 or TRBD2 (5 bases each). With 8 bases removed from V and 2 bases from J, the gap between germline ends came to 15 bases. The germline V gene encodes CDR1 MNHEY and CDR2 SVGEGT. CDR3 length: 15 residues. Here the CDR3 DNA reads TGTGCCAGCTTTCGTGGGACCATTAACACCGGGGAGCTGTTTTTT. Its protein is CASFRGTINTGELFF.

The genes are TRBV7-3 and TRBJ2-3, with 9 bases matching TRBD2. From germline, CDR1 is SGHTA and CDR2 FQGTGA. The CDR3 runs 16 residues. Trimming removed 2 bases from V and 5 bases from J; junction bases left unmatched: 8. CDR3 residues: CASSLVAGVDRDTQYF. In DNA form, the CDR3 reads TGTGCCAGCAGCTTAGTAGCGGGAGTTGATAGAGATACGCAGTATTTT.

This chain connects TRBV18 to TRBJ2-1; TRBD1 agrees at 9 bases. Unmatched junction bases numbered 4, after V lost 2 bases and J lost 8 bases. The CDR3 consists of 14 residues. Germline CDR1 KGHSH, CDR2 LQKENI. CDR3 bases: TGTGCCAGCTCACCATTCGGACAGGGGCATGAGCAGTTCTTC. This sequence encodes CASSPFGQGHEQFF.

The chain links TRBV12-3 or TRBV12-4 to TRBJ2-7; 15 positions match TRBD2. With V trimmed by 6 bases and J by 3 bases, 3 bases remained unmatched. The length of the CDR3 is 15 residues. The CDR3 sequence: CASSPGLAGGYEQYV. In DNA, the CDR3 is TGTGCCAGCAGCCCGGGACTAGCGGGAGGCTACGAGCAGTACGTC.

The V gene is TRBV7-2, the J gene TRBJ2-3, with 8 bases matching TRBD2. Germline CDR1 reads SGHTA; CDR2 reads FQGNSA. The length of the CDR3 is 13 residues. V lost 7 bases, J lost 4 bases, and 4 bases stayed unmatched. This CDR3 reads CASKERESDTQYF. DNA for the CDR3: TGTGCCAGCAAGGAGCGGGAGTCAGATACGCAGTATTTT.

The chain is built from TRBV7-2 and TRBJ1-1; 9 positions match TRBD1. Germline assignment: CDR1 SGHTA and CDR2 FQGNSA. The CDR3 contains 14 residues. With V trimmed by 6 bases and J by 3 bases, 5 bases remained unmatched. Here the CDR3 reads CASSYGQGYTEAFF. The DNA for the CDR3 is TGTGCCAGCAGTTATGGACAGGGGTACACTGAAGCTTTCTTT. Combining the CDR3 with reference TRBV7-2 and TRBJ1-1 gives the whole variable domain GAGVSQSPSNKVTEKGKDVELRCDPISGHTALYWYRQSLGQGLEFLIYFQGNSAPDKSGLPSDRFSAERTGGSVSTLTIQRTQQEDSAVYLCASSYGQGYTEAFFGQGTRLTVV.

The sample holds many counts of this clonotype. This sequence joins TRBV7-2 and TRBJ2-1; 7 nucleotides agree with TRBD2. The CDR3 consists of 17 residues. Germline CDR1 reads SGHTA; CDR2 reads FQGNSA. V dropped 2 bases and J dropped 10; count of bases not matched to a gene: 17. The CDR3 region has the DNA TGTGCCAGCAGCTTAATGGCTAGCGGCAGCGGCGCTGGGGAGCAGTTCTTC. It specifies CASSLMASGSGAGEQFF.

The CDR3 DNA is TGTGCCAGTAGTATCTGGCGGCAAGGGTACGAGCAGTACGTC. This codes for CASSIWRQGYEQYV. The chain uses TRBV19 and TRBJ2-7; D gene ambiguous. In germline, CDR1 is LNHDA, CDR2 SQIVND (reference sequence). This CDR3 is 14 amino acids long. Trimming took 3 bases from V and 4 from J, leaving 13 bases between them.

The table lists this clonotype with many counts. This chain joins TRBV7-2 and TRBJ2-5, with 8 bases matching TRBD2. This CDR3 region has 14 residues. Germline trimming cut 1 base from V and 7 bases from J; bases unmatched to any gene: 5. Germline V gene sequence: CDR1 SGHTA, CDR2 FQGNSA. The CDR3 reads CASSLESGSGTQYF. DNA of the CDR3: TGTGCCAGCAGCTTAGAAAGCGGGAGTGGGACCCAGTACTTC.

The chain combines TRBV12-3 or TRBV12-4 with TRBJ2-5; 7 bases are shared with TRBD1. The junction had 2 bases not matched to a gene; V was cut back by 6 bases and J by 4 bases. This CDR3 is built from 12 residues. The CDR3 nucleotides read TGTGCCAGCAGATCAGGGGGAGAGACCCAGTACTTC. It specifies CASRSGGETQYF.

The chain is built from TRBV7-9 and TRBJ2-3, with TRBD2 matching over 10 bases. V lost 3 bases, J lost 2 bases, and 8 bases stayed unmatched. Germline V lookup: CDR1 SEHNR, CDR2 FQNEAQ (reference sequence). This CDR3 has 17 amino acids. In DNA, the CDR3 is TGTGCCAGCAGCTTTCGGACTAGCGGTACTTTCACAGATACGCAGTATTTT. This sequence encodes CASSFRTSGTFTDTQYF. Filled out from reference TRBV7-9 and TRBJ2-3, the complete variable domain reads DTGVSQNPRHKITKRGQNVTFRCDPISEHNRLYWYRQTLGQGPEFLTYFQNEAQLEKSRLLSDRFSAERPKGSFSTLEIQRTEQGDSAMYLCASSFRTSGTFTDTQYFGPGTRLTVL.

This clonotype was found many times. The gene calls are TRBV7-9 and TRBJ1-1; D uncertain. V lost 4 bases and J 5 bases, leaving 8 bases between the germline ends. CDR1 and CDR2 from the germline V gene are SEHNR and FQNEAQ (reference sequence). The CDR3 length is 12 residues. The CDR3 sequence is CASSYFRTEAFF. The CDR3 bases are TGTGCCAGCAGCTACTTTAGAACTGAAGCTTTCTTT.

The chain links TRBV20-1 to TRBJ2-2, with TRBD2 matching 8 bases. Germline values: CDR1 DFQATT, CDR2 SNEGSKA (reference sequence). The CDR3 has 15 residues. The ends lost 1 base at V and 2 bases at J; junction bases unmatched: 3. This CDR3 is CSARVSGANTGELFF. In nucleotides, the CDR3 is TGCAGTGCTAGAGTTAGCGGGGCAAACACCGGGGAGCTGTTTTTT.

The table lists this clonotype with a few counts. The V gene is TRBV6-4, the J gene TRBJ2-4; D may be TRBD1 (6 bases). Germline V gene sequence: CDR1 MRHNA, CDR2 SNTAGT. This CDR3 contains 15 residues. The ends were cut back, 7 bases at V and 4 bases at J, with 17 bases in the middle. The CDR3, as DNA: TGTGCCAGCATCCACTCAGGACAGAATAAAAACATTCAGTACTTC. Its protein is CASIHSGQNKNIQYF.

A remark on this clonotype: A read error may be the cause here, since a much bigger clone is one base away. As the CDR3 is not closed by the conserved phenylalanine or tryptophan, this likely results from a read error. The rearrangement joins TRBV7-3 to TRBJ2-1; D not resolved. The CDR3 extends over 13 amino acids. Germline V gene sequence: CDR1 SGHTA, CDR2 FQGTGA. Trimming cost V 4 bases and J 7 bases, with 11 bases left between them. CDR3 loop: CASSSPSGNEQFL. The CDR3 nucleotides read TGTGCCAGCAGCTCCCCCTCTGGGAATGAGCAGTTCCTC.

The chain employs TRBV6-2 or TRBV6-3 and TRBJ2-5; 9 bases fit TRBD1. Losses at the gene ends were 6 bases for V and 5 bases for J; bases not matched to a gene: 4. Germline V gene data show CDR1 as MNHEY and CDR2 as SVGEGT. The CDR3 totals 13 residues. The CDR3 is CASRGQGRETQYF. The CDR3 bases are TGTGCCAGCAGGGGACAGGGTCGCGAGACCCAGTACTTC.